This T cell receptor (beta chain) was sequenced in a study of cytomegalovirus exposure and HLA in healthy donors. Study as a whole: Samples from HLA-typed donors yielded some 85 million unique TCRs in an early data release. Study-wide points: In a later analysis, parvovirus B19, influenza, CMV and Epstein-Barr virus appeared linked to several top co-occurrence clusters.

A multiplex PCR was run with 60 Vbeta primers and 13 Jbeta primers. The repertoire was sequenced with immunoSEQ multiplex PCR; TCRdb's copy has only in-frame clones and lacks some. This sample has about 140,000 clones, with approximately 84% found just once. Germline V lookup: CDR1 SEHNR, CDR2 FQNEAQ (reference sequence). This CDR3 spans 15 amino acids. Deletions cut 4 bases from V and 3 bases from J, with 15 bases between. A remark on this clone: What it binds is unknown.

Sequences were obtained from PBMCs. This clonotype was sampled from a woman aged 55-70 years in good health and CMV-seropositive. The chain carries TRBV7-9 and TRBJ1-2; no clear D gene. The CDR3 here is CASSSLLRVDYGYTF. The CDR3 nucleotides read TGTGCCAGCAGCTCCCTTTTGAGGGTGGACTATGGCTACACCTTC.